This TCR beta chain stems from a study of cytomegalovirus exposure and HLA in healthy donors. Overall study context: The roughly 670 first-cohort repertoires shared a platform with the roughly 110 validation repertoires, as reported in a later analysis.

Findings and limits, study-wide: CMV antigen specificity of three CMV-associated chains was confirmed in vitro.

A word on this clone: What it binds is unknown.

The assay was immunoSEQ multiplex PCR, and TCRdb's table has in-frame clones only and misses some. The sample yields 200,000 to 300,000 clones, approximately 84% seen once. V was clipped by 6 bases and J by 6 bases; unmatched bases: 7. Germline V lookup: CDR1 SNHLY, CDR2 FYNNEI. The CDR3 totals 13 residues. Sequenced sample: PBMCs. The receptor was isolated from a woman younger than 45 in good health and CMV-seropositive. The J gene is TRBJ1-1, the V gene TRBV2; 7 bases agree with TRBD1. This CDR3 is CASSPQGFAEAFF. In nucleotides, the CDR3 is TGTGCCAGCAGCCCACAGGGGTTCGCTGAAGCTTTCTTT.